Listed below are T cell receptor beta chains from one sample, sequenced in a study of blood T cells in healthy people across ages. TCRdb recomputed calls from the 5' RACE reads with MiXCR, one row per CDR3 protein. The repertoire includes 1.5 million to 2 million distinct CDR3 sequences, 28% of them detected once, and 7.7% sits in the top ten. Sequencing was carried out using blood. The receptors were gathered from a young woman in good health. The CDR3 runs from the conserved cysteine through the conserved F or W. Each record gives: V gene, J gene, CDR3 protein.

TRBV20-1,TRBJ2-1,CSAIDPGMSSYNEQFF
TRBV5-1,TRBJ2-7,CASSLPAYEQYF
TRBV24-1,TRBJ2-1,CATSAPGQGARGEQFF
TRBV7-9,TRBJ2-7,CASSLALGNAGEQYF
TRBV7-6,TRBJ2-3,CASSSLALADTQYF
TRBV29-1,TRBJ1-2,CSVVPGGNYGYTF
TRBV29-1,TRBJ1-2,CSVEVEGGPYGYTF
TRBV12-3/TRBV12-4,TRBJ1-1,CASSSLGVGTEAFF
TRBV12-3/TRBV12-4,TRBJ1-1,CASSWVQGQGTEAFF
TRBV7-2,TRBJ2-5,CASSQNRDFGTQYF
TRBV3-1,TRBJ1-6,CASSQGTASPLHF
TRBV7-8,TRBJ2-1,CASSLGLAGGPLFF
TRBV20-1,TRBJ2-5,CSARKKSGVGQYF
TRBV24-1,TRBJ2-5,CATSDPAAGGPPETQYF
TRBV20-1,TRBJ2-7,CSAEAGTSGGTTYNERYF
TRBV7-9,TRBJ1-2,CASSLAVPGVNGYTF
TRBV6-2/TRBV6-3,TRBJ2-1,CASTPTSGSYNEQFF
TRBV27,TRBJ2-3,CASSWRGGPTDTQYF
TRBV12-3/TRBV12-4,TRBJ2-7,CASRLAGNSYEQYF
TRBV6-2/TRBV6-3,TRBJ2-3,CASSTFTGSLEGADTQYF
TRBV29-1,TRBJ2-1,CSVANPTGPYNEQFF
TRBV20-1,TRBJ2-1,CSARDRGGAGYEQFF
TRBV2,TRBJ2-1,CASSETLYNEQFF
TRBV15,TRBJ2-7,CATSSRGGSYEQYF
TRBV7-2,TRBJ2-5,CASNQVAGGWETQYF
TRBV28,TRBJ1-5,CASSFPEPQHF